This T cell receptor (beta chain) emerged from a study of cytomegalovirus exposure and HLA in healthy donors. The study ran its PCR with 60 Vbeta and 13 Jbeta primers. Clones were sequenced by immunoSEQ multiplex PCR, and TCRdb holds only the in-frame ones, with some missing. This table holds around 100,000 clones, over 65% found once. This clone was seen once. V lost 4 bases, J lost 0 bases, and 13 bases lay in between. The CDR3 covers 15 residues. The germline CDR1 and CDR2 sequences are SGDLS and YYNGEE. Each donor was healthy, and each was a bone marrow donor. This clonotype was sampled from a woman under 30 in good health and CMV-seronegative. The gene calls are TRBV9 and TRBJ1-1; D call uncertain. Input material: PBMCs. CDR3: CASSPRPGMNTEAFF. In DNA form, the CDR3 reads TGTGCCAGCAGCCCTAGACCCGGAATGAACACTGAAGCTTTCTTT.